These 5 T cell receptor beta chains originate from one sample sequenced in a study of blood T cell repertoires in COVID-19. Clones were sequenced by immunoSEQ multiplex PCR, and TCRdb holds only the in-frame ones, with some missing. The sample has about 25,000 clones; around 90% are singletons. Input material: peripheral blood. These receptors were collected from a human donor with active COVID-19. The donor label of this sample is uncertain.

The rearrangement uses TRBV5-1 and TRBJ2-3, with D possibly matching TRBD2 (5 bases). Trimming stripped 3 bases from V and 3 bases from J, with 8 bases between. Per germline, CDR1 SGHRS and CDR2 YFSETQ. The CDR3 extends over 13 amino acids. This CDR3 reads CASSSGVTDTQYF. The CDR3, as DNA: TGCGCCAGCAGCTCCGGGGTTACAGATACGCAGTATTTT. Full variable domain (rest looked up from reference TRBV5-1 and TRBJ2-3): KAGVTQTPRYLIKTRGQQVTLSCSPISGHRSVSWYQQTPGQGLQFLFEYFSETQRNKGNFPGRFSGRQFSNSRSEMNVSTLELGDSALYLCASSSGVTDTQYFGPGTRLTVL.

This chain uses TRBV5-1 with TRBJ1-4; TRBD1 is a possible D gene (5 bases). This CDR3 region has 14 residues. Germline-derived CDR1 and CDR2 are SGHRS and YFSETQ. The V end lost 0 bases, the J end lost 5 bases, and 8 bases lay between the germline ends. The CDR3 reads CASSLAGPNEKLFF. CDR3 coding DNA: TGCGCCAGCAGCTTGGCAGGGCCAAATGAAAAACTGTTTTTT.

CDR3 loop: CASSSGDGLKGQFF. CDR3 bases: TGTGCCAGCAGTTCGGGGGACGGACTCAAAGGGCAGTTCTTC. This chain uses TRBV28 with TRBJ2-1; D is perhaps TRBD2 (6 bases). Germline loops: CDR1 MDHEN, CDR2 SYDVKM. V gave up 4 bases and J gave up 12 bases, with 19 bases separating them. The CDR3 extends over 14 amino acids.

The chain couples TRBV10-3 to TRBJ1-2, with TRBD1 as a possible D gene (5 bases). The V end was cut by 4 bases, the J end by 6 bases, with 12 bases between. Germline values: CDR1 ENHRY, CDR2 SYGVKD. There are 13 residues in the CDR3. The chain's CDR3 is CAISVIGGDGYTF. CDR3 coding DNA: TGTGCCATCAGTGTCATTGGGGGGGATGGCTACACCTTC.

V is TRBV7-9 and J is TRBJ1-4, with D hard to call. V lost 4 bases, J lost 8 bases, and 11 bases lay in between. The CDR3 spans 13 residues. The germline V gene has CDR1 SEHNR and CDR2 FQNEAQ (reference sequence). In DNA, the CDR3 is TGTGCCAGCAGCTACCGGGAAGGAGAAAAACTGTTTTTT. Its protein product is CASSYREGEKLFF.